This entry features one T cell receptor (beta chain) sequence. Its specificity is not known. The data originate from a study of Ad26.COV2.S vaccination and SARS-CoV-2 variants. Profiling relied on immunoSEQ multiplex PCR, and the TCRdb table lists in-frame clones only, not all of them. The sample shows 350,000 to 600,000 clones, approximately 90% of them seen only once. Overall study findings and caveats: Total T cell responses, in the TCR breadth and depth analyses, may have been underestimated. Placebo recipients trailed vaccine recipients in spike-specific TCR breadth.

Germline trimming cut 6 bases from V and 4 bases from J; bases unmatched to any gene: 1. Germline assignment: CDR1 SNHLY and CDR2 FYNNEI. This CDR3 spans 13 amino acids. The treatment: 15 to 20 received Ad26.COV2.S at low or high dose, single or two shots; about 5 received placebo; per-sample allocation not given. The investigators took samples on day 63 after the first vaccine or placebo injection. The chain couples TRBV2 to TRBJ2-5; 11 nucleotides match TRBD2. The receptor was derived from a person between 18 and 59 years old who received the Ad26.COV2.S COVID-19 vaccine or a placebo. The sequencing here drew on peripheral blood, taken in a trial of Ad26.COV2.S vaccine versus placebo. CDR3 in amino acids: CASRLAGVETQYF. CDR3 nucleotides: TGTGCCAGCAGACTAGCGGGAGTAGAGACCCAGTACTTC.